One and the same sample provided the 21 T cell receptor beta chains below, sequenced in a study of blood T cell repertoires in COVID-19. Method: immunoSEQ multiplex PCR; TCRdb's copy keeps in-frame clones and lacks some. The sample has around 91,000 clones, 70% to 80% seen once. Sequencing input: peripheral blood. The receptors were sampled from a woman aged 80 or over with active or convalescent COVID-19.

The chain links TRBV10-3 to TRBJ2-7; 7 positions match TRBD1. V trimming: 7 bases; J trimming: 1 base; junction bases outside the gene matches: 4. The CDR3 spans 13 residues. In germline, CDR1 is ENHRY, CDR2 SYGVKD. As DNA, the CDR3 is TGTGCCATCATGCAGGGGGAGTCCTACGAGCAGTACTTC. Protein: CAIMQGESYEQYF.

This clone was seen a single time. V usage is TRBV7-9 and J usage is TRBJ2-3; 9 bases fit TRBD2. The CDR3 sequence is 13 residues long. The germline V gene has CDR1 SEHNR and CDR2 FQNEAQ (reference sequence). V was clipped by 4 bases and J by 5 bases; unmatched bases: 1. The CDR3: CASSWTSEDTQYF. CDR3 nucleotides: TGTGCCAGCAGCTGGACTAGCGAAGATACGCAGTATTTT.

This clone turned up a few times. The V gene is TRBV2, the J gene TRBJ1-5, with TRBD1 identical over 10 bases. CDR1 and CDR2 from the germline V gene are SNHLY and FYNNEI. CDR3 length: 13 residues. J gave up 5 bases and V 6 bases, and 1 base lay outside the gene matches. The CDR3 DNA follows: TGTGCCAGCAGGGGGACAGGGGATCAGCCCCAGCATTTT. Translation gives CASRGTGDQPQHF.

The chain couples TRBV3-1 (or the pseudogene TRBV3-2) to TRBJ1-1; tentatively, D is TRBD1 (5 bases). V was trimmed by 2 bases and J by 1 base, leaving 11 bases between them. Germline CDR1 LGHDT, CDR2 YNNKEL (reference sequence). CDR3 length equals 15 residues. Here the CDR3 reads CASSQPGGSNTEAFF. The CDR3 DNA is TGTGCCAGCAGCCAACCCGGGGGGTCGAACACTGAAGCTTTCTTT.

The rearrangement uses TRBV19 and TRBJ2-3; 7 bases line up with TRBD2. The trim removed 5 bases at V and 10 bases at J, leaving 12 bases unmatched. Germline CDR1 and CDR2: LNHDA and SQIVND (reference sequence). The CDR3 sequence is 14 residues long. The CDR3 spells CASSPKALAAAQYF. The CDR3 DNA reads TGTGCCAGTAGTCCTAAAGCTCTAGCGGCCGCGCAGTATTTT.

The chain joins TRBV20-1 to TRBJ2-1; 8 bases fit TRBD1. CDR1 DFQATT and CDR2 SNEGSKA come from the germline V gene (reference sequence). CDR3 length equals 13 residues. V lost 3 bases, J lost 4 bases, and 2 bases stayed unmatched. The DNA for the CDR3 is TGCAGTGCTAGTGGACAGGGTTACAATGAGCAGTTCTTC. Its translation: CSASGQGYNEQFF.

The genes are TRBV5-4 and TRBJ2-7; D might be TRBD1 (5 bases). V was trimmed by 4 bases and J by 3 bases, leaving 11 bases between them. CDR1 and CDR2 (germline): SGHNT, YYREEE (reference sequence). This CDR3 spans 13 amino acids. In nucleotides, the CDR3 is TGTGCCAGCAGCCTTCAGGGATACTACGAGCAGTACTTC. Translated: CASSLQGYYEQYF.

The rearrangement links TRBV7-6 to TRBJ1-5; D might be TRBD1 (6 bases). The CDR3 spans 15 residues. Germline V gives CDR1 SGHVS, CDR2 FNYEAQ. The V end was cut by 5 bases, the J end by 6 bases, with 17 bases between. The chain's CDR3 is CASSPKGGRVQPQHF. CDR3 bases: TGTGCCAGCAGCCCGAAGGGGGGGCGCGTTCAGCCCCAGCATTTT.

The chain combines TRBV5-1 with TRBJ2-5, with TRBD2 as a possible D gene (5 bases). Germline V gives CDR1 SGHRS, CDR2 YFSETQ. V lost 4 bases to trimming and J lost 2 bases, with 12 bases between them. The length of the CDR3 is 14 residues. In DNA, the CDR3 is TGCGCCAGCAGCATCCCCGGGAAGCAAGAGACCCAGTACTTC. Its protein product is CASSIPGKQETQYF. Full variable domain (remainder filled in from reference TRBV5-1 and TRBJ2-5): KAGVTQTPRYLIKTRGQQVTLSCSPISGHRSVSWYQQTPGQGLQFLFEYFSETQRNKGNFPGRFSGRQFSNSRSEMNVSTLELGDSALYLCASSIPGKQETQYFGPGTRLLVL.

V and J are TRBV5-1 and TRBJ1-5; TRBD1 might be the D (5 bases). V lost 0 bases, J lost 2 bases, and 9 bases lay in between. This CDR3 is built from 15 residues. From germline, CDR1 is SGHRS and CDR2 YFSETQ. Here the CDR3 reads CASSLEGLGNQPQHF. CDR3 bases: TGCGCCAGCAGCTTGGAGGGGCTCGGCAATCAGCCCCAGCATTTT.

The J gene is TRBJ2-3, the V gene TRBV6-6; 8 bases agree with TRBD1. Per the germline V gene, CDR1 is MNHNY and CDR2 is SVGAGI (reference sequence). V lost 9 bases, J lost 1 base, and 3 bases stayed unmatched. This CDR3 has 13 residues. For the CDR3, the DNA is TGTGCCAGTACGGACAGGGGCACAGATACGCAGTATTTT. Protein product: CASTDRGTDTQYF.

The chain carries TRBV27 and TRBJ2-7; tentatively, D is TRBD1 (6 bases). The CDR3 totals 15 residues. Germline V gives CDR1 MNHEY, CDR2 SMNVEV (reference sequence). Between the trimmed V and J ends, which lost 0 bases and 3 bases, there was a span of 12 bases. The CDR3 protein is CASSLSWDTRYEQYF. CDR3 in DNA: TGTGCCAGCAGTTTATCGTGGGACACTCGCTACGAGCAGTACTTC.

The chain combines TRBV6-5 with TRBJ2-7; 10 nucleotides align to TRBD2. The CDR3 contains 14 residues. Germline assignment: CDR1 MNHEY and CDR2 SVGAGI. V shed 6 bases and J 4 bases; nucleotides not matched to a gene: 6. CDR3 sequence reads: CASRPGLANYEQYF. The CDR3 DNA reads TGTGCCAGCAGGCCGGGACTAGCGAATTACGAGCAGTACTTC.

The rearrangement uses TRBV4-2 and TRBJ2-1; 7 bases map to TRBD2. The junction had 18 bases not matched to a gene; V was cut back by 4 bases and J by 0 bases. The V gene's germline CDR1 is LGHNA and CDR2 YNFKEQ. CDR3 size: 20 residues. The CDR3 nucleotides are TGTGCCAGCAGCCTCAAGTGGGGGGGAAGCGGGACTGTCTCCTACAATGAGCAGTTCTTC. It translates to CASSLKWGGSGTVSYNEQFF.

V gene TRBV4-2 combines with J gene TRBJ2-1; TRBD1 matches 10 bases. This CDR3 contains 21 residues. V shed 4 bases and J 9 bases; nucleotides not matched to a gene: 27. CDR1 LGHNA and CDR2 YNFKEQ come from the germline V gene. This CDR3 is CASSPRRTGGVSSGTGVEQFF. The CDR3 DNA sequence: TGTGCCAGCAGCCCACGTCGGACAGGGGGAGTTTCTAGCGGAACCGGGGTTGAGCAGTTCTTC.

The chain combines TRBV7-8 with TRBJ2-7; TRBD1 agrees at 7 bases. The germline CDR1 and CDR2 sequences are SGHVS and FQNEAQ. The V segment lost 5 bases and the J segment 5 bases; nucleotides outside the gene matches: 9. The CDR3 length is 14 residues. The chain's CDR3 is CASSPRQGWNEQYF. The CDR3 DNA follows: TGTGCCAGCAGCCCCCGACAGGGATGGAACGAGCAGTACTTC.

The chain has TRBV5-6 and TRBJ2-3; 10 nucleotides line up with TRBD2. Germline V lookup: CDR1 SGHDT, CDR2 YYEEEE. The CDR3 length is 15 residues. J was trimmed by 3 bases and V by 5 bases; bases with no gene match: 6. As DNA, the CDR3 is TGTGCCAGCAGTTACCTAGCGGGAGTGACAGATACGCAGTATTTT. Translating it yields CASSYLAGVTDTQYF.

In the case of this clone: In the same sample, other DNA sequences code for this CDR3. The V gene is TRBV18, the J gene TRBJ2-5; maybe TRBD2 (5 bases). The CDR3 runs 12 residues. Trimming removed 3 bases from V and 5 bases from J, with 7 bases in between. Germline CDR1 reads KGHSH; CDR2 reads LQKENI. Here the CDR3 DNA reads TGTGCCAGCTCACCGTCGGGGGAGACCCAGTACTTC. Translating it yields CASSPSGETQYF.

V is TRBV27 and J is TRBJ2-7; weak D call: TRBD1 (6 bases). Germline V gene lookup returns CDR1 MNHEY and CDR2 SMNVEV (reference sequence). Between the trimmed V and J ends, which lost 4 bases and 3 bases, there was a span of 16 bases. This CDR3 has 15 amino acids. CDR3 protein: CASSSPRDTFYEQYF. The DNA of the CDR3 is TGTGCCAGCAGTTCCCCCCGGGACACATTCTACGAGCAGTACTTC.

The chain has TRBV4-2 and TRBJ2-1, with D hard to call. CDR1 is LGHNA, CDR2 YNFKEQ, per germline. V dropped 1 base and J dropped 7 bases, with 14 bases sitting between them. The CDR3 spans 15 residues. Here the CDR3 reads CASSQVGQSPNEQFF. The CDR3 DNA follows: TGTGCCAGCAGCCAAGTTGGGCAGAGCCCGAATGAGCAGTTCTTC.

The J gene is TRBJ2-5, the V gene TRBV2, with D maybe TRBD1 (6 bases). CDR1 is SNHLY and CDR2 is FYNNEI in the germline V gene. V shed 2 bases and J shed 2 bases, with 12 bases lying between them. The CDR3 totals 15 residues. CDR3 DNA sequence: TGTGCCAGCAGTGAAAGGCCAGGGGATCAAGAGACCCAGTACTTC. Its translation: CASSERPGDQETQYF.